The 21 T cell receptor beta chains listed next were all sequenced from one sample in a study of cytomegalovirus exposure and HLA in healthy donors. The assay was immunoSEQ multiplex PCR, and TCRdb's table has in-frame clones only and misses some. The top ten clones hold 1.5% to 2% of a sample with around 140,000 clones, over 90% of them seen once. Source material: PBMCs. The receptors here all came from a man aged 18 to 29 in good health and CMV-seropositive.

The V gene is TRBV5-4, the J gene TRBJ2-1; 10 nucleotides line up with TRBD2. Germline trimming cut 6 bases from V and 3 bases from J; bases unmatched to any gene: 9. Germline loops: CDR1 SGHNT, CDR2 YYREEE (reference sequence). This CDR3 is built from 16 residues. The CDR3 DNA reads TGTGCCAGCAACCCAAAAGCGGGAGGGCACTACAATGAGCAGTTCTTC. Encoded protein: CASNPKAGGHYNEQFF.

The chain recombines TRBV7-9 with TRBJ2-3; 9 bases are shared with TRBD2. The CDR3 is made up of 18 amino acids. Trimming removed 5 bases from V and 2 bases from J; junction bases left unmatched: 14. The V gene's germline CDR1 is SEHNR and CDR2 FQNEAQ (reference sequence). CDR3 in amino acids: CASSHPLWAGGYTDTQYF. DNA for the CDR3: TGTGCCAGCAGCCATCCTCTATGGGCGGGAGGGTACACAGATACGCAGTATTTT.

This chain connects TRBV4-1 to TRBJ2-5; TRBD1 might be the D (5 bases). Germline CDR1 reads MGHRA; CDR2 reads YSYEKL. The CDR3 runs 14 residues. Trimming left V 0 bases short and J 5 bases short, with 10 bases between. CDR3 residues: CASSQEGDGETQYF. CDR3 DNA: TGCGCCAGCAGCCAAGAAGGGGATGGGGAGACCCAGTACTTC.

The V gene is TRBV6-4, the J gene TRBJ1-5, with 10 bases aligning to TRBD1. With 10 bases clipped from V and 2 bases from J, the junction kept 8 bases outside the gene matches. Germline-derived CDR1 and CDR2 are MRHNA and SNTAGT. The CDR3 has 15 amino acids. In nucleotides, the CDR3 is TGTGCCATATGTCCCGGGACAGGGGGCAATCAGCCCCAGCATTTT. This gives the protein CAICPGTGGNQPQHF.

This clone was detected only a few times. The chain couples TRBV7-2 to TRBJ2-7; the match to TRBD2 covers 9 bases. The CDR3 is 14 residues long. The ends lost 6 bases at V and 0 bases at J; junction bases unmatched: 3. The germline V gene has CDR1 SGHTA and CDR2 FQGNSA. The CDR3 DNA sequence: TGTGCCAGCAGTTTTAGCGGGAGCTCCTACGAGCAGTACTTC. Protein: CASSFSGSSYEQYF.

The chain recombines TRBV19 with TRBJ2-1; D unresolved. Germline loops: CDR1 LNHDA, CDR2 SQIVND (reference sequence). Trimming cost V 6 bases and J 0 bases, with 9 bases left between them. The CDR3 is 14 residues long. The CDR3, as DNA: TGTGCCAGTAGCTACCTTAGCTCCTACAATGAGCAGTTCTTC. Translated, it gives CASSYLSSYNEQFF.

This chain joins TRBV28 and TRBJ2-7; 7 bases fit TRBD2. The germline CDR1 and CDR2 sequences are MDHEN and SYDVKM. V shed 2 bases and J 2 bases; nucleotides not matched to a gene: 6. The CDR3 extends over 15 amino acids. CDR3 coding DNA: TGTGCCAGCAGTTTAGGAGCGGGAAGCGCCTACGAGCAGTACTTC. It is translated as CASSLGAGSAYEQYF.

J is TRBJ2-3 and V is TRBV5-1, with D possibly being TRBD1 (5 bases). Per the germline V gene, CDR1 is SGHRS and CDR2 is YFSETQ. V gave up 2 bases and J gave up 2 bases, with 9 bases separating them. CDR3 length: 14 residues. In nucleotides, the CDR3 is TGCGCCAGCAGCTTATCGGACAACACAGATACGCAGTATTTT. This sequence encodes CASSLSDNTDTQYF.

The chain carries TRBV5-1 and TRBJ1-2; 10 bases match TRBD1. The junction had 4 bases not matched to a gene; V was cut back by 4 bases and J by 7 bases. This CDR3 spans 13 amino acids. CDR1 is SGHRS and CDR2 is YFSETQ in the germline V gene. In nucleotides, the CDR3 is TGCGCCAGCAGCCGGGACAGGGGTTTTGGCTACACCTTC. It encodes CASSRDRGFGYTF.

About this clone itself: Other DNA sequences in the sample encode the same CDR3. The V gene is TRBV5-4, the J gene TRBJ1-3; D unclear. Per the germline V gene, CDR1 is SGHNT and CDR2 is YYREEE (reference sequence). The CDR3 totals 15 residues. Trimming took 0 bases from V and 0 from J, leaving 7 bases between them. The CDR3 region is CASSLGLSSGNTIYF. The DNA of the CDR3 is TGTGCCAGCAGCTTGGGTCTAAGCTCTGGAAACACCATATATTTT. Complete variable domain (other parts from reference TRBV5-4 and TRBJ1-3): ETGVTQSPTHLIKTRGQQVTLRCSSQSGHNTVSWYQQALGQGPQFIFQYYREEENGRGNFPPRFSGLQFPNYSSELNVNALELDDSALYLCASSLGLSSGNTIYFGEGSWLTVV.

V gene TRBV28 combines with J gene TRBJ1-2; 7 bases align to TRBD1. The ends lost 4 bases at V and 4 bases at J; junction bases unmatched: 6. Germline CDR1 and CDR2: MDHEN and SYDVKM. This CDR3 region has 14 residues. As DNA, the CDR3 is TGTGCCAGCAGTTCCCAGACAGGGAGCTATGGCTACACCTTC. It encodes CASSSQTGSYGYTF.

The rearrangement links TRBV2 to TRBJ2-3, with D uncertain. V lost 6 bases, J lost 4 bases, and 5 bases lay in between. This CDR3 region has 11 residues. The germline V gene has CDR1 SNHLY and CDR2 FYNNEI. The CDR3 DNA reads as TGTGCCAGCAGGGTAGCAGATACGCAGTATTTT. This translates into CASRVADTQYF. Full variable domain (rest looked up from reference TRBV2 and TRBJ2-3): EPEVTQTPSHQVTQMGQEVILRCVPISNHLYFYWYRQILGQKVEFLVSFYNNEISEKSEIFDDQFSVERPDGSNFTLKIRSTKLEDSAMYFCASRVADTQYFGPGTRLTVL.

The chain couples TRBV6-5 to TRBJ1-5, with D possibly TRBD1 on 6 matching bases. V dropped 2 bases and J dropped 4 bases, with 12 bases sitting between them. This CDR3 spans 15 amino acids. The germline V gene encodes CDR1 MNHEY and CDR2 SVGAGI. Written as DNA, the CDR3 is TGTGCCAGCAGTTACGGCAGGGACATAAATCAGCCCCAGCATTTT. Translation gives CASSYGRDINQPQHF.

The count of this clone is one. This rearrangement joins TRBV11-2 to TRBJ2-1; 8 bases agree with TRBD1. Germline CDR1 and CDR2: SGHAT and FQNNGV. The length of the CDR3 is 16 residues. Trimming at V came to 5 bases and at J to 3 bases, leaving 9 bases not matched to a gene. CDR3 sequence (DNA): TGTGCCAGCAGCCCTAGGACAGGGAACATCTACAATGAGCAGTTCTTC. It yields the protein CASSPRTGNIYNEQFF.

The V gene is TRBV28, the J gene TRBJ2-5; 12 bases match TRBD2. CDR1 and CDR2 (germline): MDHEN, SYDVKM. Trimming removed 6 bases from V and 5 bases from J; junction bases left unmatched: 7. This CDR3 is built from 15 residues. The DNA for the CDR3 is TGTGCCAGCAGAACGACTAGCGGGAGAGTGGAGACCCAGTACTTC. Translating gives CASRTTSGRVETQYF.

V and J are TRBV2 and TRBJ2-2, with 9 bases that match TRBD2. The ends lost 4 bases at V and 5 bases at J; junction bases unmatched: 11. The length of the CDR3 is 17 residues. CDR1 is SNHLY and CDR2 is FYNNEI in the germline V gene. The CDR3 coding sequence is TGTGCCAGCAGTGTGTCGCCTAGCGGGAAGGGAACCGGGGAGCTGTTTTTT. As protein: CASSVSPSGKGTGELFF.

On this clone: At one boundary the junction diverges from the germline segment, which might be a read error. The J gene is TRBJ2-1, the V gene TRBV6-1; TRBD1 aligns across 10 bases. The CDR3 is 13 amino acids. Per the germline V gene, CDR1 is MNHNS and CDR2 is SASEGT. The CDR3 DNA reads TGTGCCAGCAGTGAAGATAACGACAGGGGGCTGCTCTTC. Its protein is CASSEDNDRGLLF.

This clone was seen a few times. The CDR3 reads CASSLTGNQPQHF. The DNA of the CDR3 is TGTGCCAGCAGTTTGACAGGCAATCAGCCCCAGCATTTT. The J gene is TRBJ1-5, the V gene TRBV2; a weak D match, TRBD1 (5 bases). V shed 5 bases and J shed 2 bases, with 7 bases lying between them. This CDR3 is 13 amino acids long. Germline CDR1 reads SNHLY; CDR2 reads FYNNEI.

This clone was counted once. This chain connects TRBV5-1 to TRBJ1-5, with a tentative D call TRBD1 (6 bases). CDR1 and CDR2 from the germline V gene are SGHRS and YFSETQ. This CDR3 spans 14 amino acids. V shed 4 bases and J shed 4 bases, with 12 bases lying between them. The CDR3 DNA is TGCGCCAGCAGCACCGGACAGCCGAATCAGCCCCAGCATTTT. Translation: CASSTGQPNQPQHF.

The V call is TRBV28, the J call TRBJ2-1, with TRBD2 matching 11 bases. Germline lookup yields CDR1 MDHEN and CDR2 SYDVKM. There are 15 residues in the CDR3. J gave up 4 bases and V 4 bases, and 3 bases lay outside the gene matches. The CDR3 spells CASSSGLAAYNEQFF. The CDR3 DNA reads as TGTGCCAGCAGTTCGGGACTAGCGGCGTACAATGAGCAGTTCTTC.

The rearrangement joins TRBV6-6 to TRBJ1-1; D unresolved. V lost 6 bases to trimming and J lost 5 bases, with 13 bases between them. The CDR3 sequence is 13 residues long. Germline CDR1 and CDR2: MNHNY and SVGAGI (reference sequence). CDR3 loop: CASSPYSETEAFF. CDR3 DNA: TGTGCCAGCAGCCCCTATAGCGAGACTGAAGCTTTCTTT.